This is a list of T cell receptor beta chains from one sample in a study of a mutant IDH1 vaccine in newly diagnosed glioma. TCRdb's table, derived via immunoSEQ multiplex PCR, lists solely in-frame clones and lacks some. The table has approximately 88,000 clones, around 80% seen once; the top ten hold roughly 7%. Sequencing was performed on PBMCs, taken from a glioma patient treated with radiotherapy, temozolomide or both. All receptors derive from a man between 35 and 55 years old with glioma. The CDR3 runs from the conserved cysteine through the conserved F or W. A D gene is named only where the DNA matches it firmly. Clone size is stated in some rows and not others, as once, few, many or a class when expanded.

size	D	V	J	DNA	CDR3
.	.	TRBV5-1	TRBJ1-2	TGCGCCAGCAGCTTGGTTTCGGGATTTCCTAACTATGGCTACACCTTC	CASSLVSGFPNYGYTF
.	TRBD2	TRBV4-1	TRBJ2-6	TGCGCCAGCAGCCAAGTGACTAGCGGCTCAAGCTCTGGGGCCAACGTCCTGACTTTC	CASSQVTSGSSSGANVLTF
.	.	TRBV10-3	TRBJ1-1	TGTGCCATCAGTGCCGTGGGGACGGCGAACACTGAAGCTTTCTTT	CAISAVGTANTEAFF
.	.	TRBV15	TRBJ1-1	TGTGCCACCAGCAGAGATGGGTCGGGCACTGAAGCTTTCTTT	CATSRDGSGTEAFF
.	TRBD2	TRBV4-2	TRBJ2-1	TGTGCCAGCAGCCAAGAGGTGCCTAGCGGGTACTACAATGAGCAGTTCTTC	CASSQEVPSGYYNEQFF
.	.	TRBV27	TRBJ2-2	TGTGCCAGCAGTTTAATTCCTGCCGGGGAGCTGTTTTTT	CASSLIPAGELFF
once	TRBD1	TRBV7-6	TRBJ2-5	TGTGCCAGCAGCCTACAGGGGGACCCCTCGGGGACCCAGTACTTC	CASSLQGDPSGTQYF
.	TRBD1	TRBV2	TRBJ1-6	TGTGCCAGCAGTGGACAGGGCTGGCATTCACCCCTCCACTTT	CASSGQGWHSPLHF
.	TRBD2	TRBV18	TRBJ2-1	TGTGCCAGCTCGGGACTAGCGGGAGTTAATGAGCAGTTCTTC	CASSGLAGVNEQFF
.	.	TRBV10-3	TRBJ1-6	TGTGCCATCAGCAGCAGCTCCTATAATTCACCCCTCCACTTT	CAISSSSYNSPLHF
.	.	TRBV9	TRBJ1-5	TGTGCCAGCAGCGCGACCATTAGCAATCAGCCCCAGCATTTT	CASSATISNQPQHF
.	TRBD2	TRBV9	TRBJ2-7	TGTGCCAGCAGCGTGACTAGCGGCCCCTACGAGCAGTACTTC	CASSVTSGPYEQYF
.	TRBD1	TRBV12-5	TRBJ1-2	TGTGCTAGTGGTTTGGTCGAAGACAGGGGCGGCTACACCTTC	CASGLVEDRGGYTF
.	.	TRBV6-5	TRBJ2-3	TGTGCCAGCAGTGTCTCTTACAGGGATGATACGCAGTATTTT	CASSVSYRDDTQYF
.	.	TRBV18	TRBJ1-2	TGTGCCAGCTCACCCGGAGATAAAGGCTATGGCTACACCTTC	CASSPGDKGYGYTF
.	.	TRBV6-5	TRBJ1-5	TGTGCCAGCAGTTACTCTGGTCCTAGCAATCAGCCCCAGCATTTT	CASSYSGPSNQPQHF
few	TRBD1	TRBV19	TRBJ1-5	TGTGCCAGTAGTATAGAGACAGGGCCTCAGCCCCAGCATTTT	CASSIETGPQPQHF
once	TRBD1	TRBV5-6	TRBJ2-4	TGTGCCAGCAGCTCTTACAGGGGGGCCAAAAACATTCAGTACTTC	CASSSYRGAKNIQYF
.	.	TRBV19	TRBJ2-2	TGTGCCACCGATGTGGGCCGTGGGACCGGGGAGCTGTTTTTT	CATDVGRGTGELFF
.	.	TRBV29-1	TRBJ1-5	TGCAGCGTCGGAGGGGACGGGCCCCAGCATTTT	CSVGGDGPQHF
.	.	TRBV29-1	TRBJ1-2	TGCAGCGTTGCAGACCCGGGGGGGGACTATGGCTACACCTTC	CSVADPGGDYGYTF
.	TRBD1	TRBV7-2	TRBJ1-1	TGTGCCAGCAGCTCGCGGACAGGGGTCACTGAAGCTTTCTTT	CASSSRTGVTEAFF
.	.	TRBV6-6	TRBJ1-5	TGTGCCAGCAGTAGCGTTGGGGGCGGCAATCAGCCCCAGCATTTT	CASSSVGGGNQPQHF
.	TRBD2	TRBV5-4	TRBJ2-7	TGTGCCAGCAGCCCAGGACCGGGGGGTAGGTACGAGCAGTACTTC	CASSPGPGGRYEQYF
.	.	TRBV5-1	TRBJ2-7	TGCGCCAGCAGCTTGCGAGGAATAGGGAACAGGTTTCCCTACGAGCAGTACTTC	CASSLRGIGNRFPYEQYF
.	.	TRBV5-6	TRBJ2-1	TGTGCCAGCAGCTTGTCAGATGAGCAGTTCTTC	CASSLSDEQFF
few	.	TRBV5-6	TRBJ2-1	TGTGCCAGCAGCCTACTGAGGGGCCCCCGGCCCTACAATGAGCAGTTCTTC	CASSLLRGPRPYNEQFF
.	.	TRBV4-3	TRBJ2-7	TGCGCCAGCAGCCAAGAGTACTGGGATTACGAGCAGTACTTC	CASSQEYWDYEQYF
.	TRBD1	TRBV27	TRBJ2-7	TGTGCCACCGGGACAGGGTCCTACGAGCAGTACTTC	CATGTGSYEQYF
.	.	TRBV5-1	TRBJ2-3	TGCGCCAGCAGCCCGGGACTGGGCGACCAAGATACGCAGTATTTT	CASSPGLGDQDTQYF
.	.	TRBV6-6	TRBJ1-5	TGTGCCAGTACGTGGGGTTGGAATCAGCCCCAGCATTTT	CASTWGWNQPQHF
.	.	TRBV2	TRBJ1-4	TGTGCCAGCAGTGAGTCGGAGGGTGCTGAAAAACTGTTTTTT	CASSESEGAEKLFF
few	.	TRBV19	TRBJ1-4	TGTGCCAGTATCGGGGTAACTAATGAAAAACTGTTTTTT	CASIGVTNEKLFF
.	.	TRBV18	TRBJ1-5	TGTGCCAGCTCACCACAGGCGAGCATCCGCAATCAGCCCCAGCATTTT	CASSPQASIRNQPQHF
few	TRBD1	TRBV9	TRBJ1-1	TGTGCCAGCAGCCTTGGAGGGGGCGATGAAGCTTTCTTT	CASSLGGGDEAFF
once	.	TRBV28	TRBJ2-1	TGTGCCAGATGGGGCTGCGATGAGCAGTTCTTC	CARWGCDEQFF
once	TRBD1	TRBV7-9	TRBJ1-2	TGTGCCAGCAGCCGAACAGGGGGCCGGGGCTACACCTTC	CASSRTGGRGYTF
.	.	TRBV18	TRBJ2-1	TGTGCCAGCTCACCCCTGCGTGATGAGCAGTTCTTC	CASSPLRDEQFF
.	TRBD1	TRBV5-5	TRBJ2-1	TGTGCCAGCAGCTTTCAGGGGGCCCAATCCTACAATGAGCAGTTCTTC	CASSFQGAQSYNEQFF
.	TRBD1	TRBV5-4	TRBJ2-7	TGTGCCAGCAGCTGGGGACAGTTCGAGCAGTACTTC	CASSWGQFEQYF
.	.	TRBV6-1	TRBJ2-1	TGTGCCAGCAGTGAGATTAGGGTCCGGCAGTTCTTC	CASSEIRVRQFF
.	.	TRBV27	TRBJ1-1	TGTGCCAGCAGTTTTACGGGGTGGGGCACTGAAGCTTTCTTT	CASSFTGWGTEAFF
.	TRBD1	TRBV11-2	TRBJ1-5	TGTGCCAGCAGCGCGGGACAGGGGGCCGGGCAGCCCCAGCATTTT	CASSAGQGAGQPQHF
.	.	TRBV27	TRBJ2-3	TGTGCCAGCAGTTTAAGACGAATGGGGTTAGATACGCAGTATTTT	CASSLRRMGLDTQYF
.	.	TRBV10-2	TRBJ1-5	TGCGCCAGCAGTGCAGGCAATCAGCCCCAGCATTTT	CASSAGNQPQHF
once	.	TRBV9	TRBJ1-3	TGTGCCAGCAGCGTAGGAGCCAGGGACGCGCGATCGTCCCTACCCTCTTCTGGAAACACCATATATTTT	CASSVGARDARSSLPSSGNTIYF
.	.	TRBV4-3	TRBJ2-2	TGCGCCAGCAGCCAAGAATGGGGGCCCACCCCTACCGGGGAGCTGTTTTTT	CASSQEWGPTPTGELFF